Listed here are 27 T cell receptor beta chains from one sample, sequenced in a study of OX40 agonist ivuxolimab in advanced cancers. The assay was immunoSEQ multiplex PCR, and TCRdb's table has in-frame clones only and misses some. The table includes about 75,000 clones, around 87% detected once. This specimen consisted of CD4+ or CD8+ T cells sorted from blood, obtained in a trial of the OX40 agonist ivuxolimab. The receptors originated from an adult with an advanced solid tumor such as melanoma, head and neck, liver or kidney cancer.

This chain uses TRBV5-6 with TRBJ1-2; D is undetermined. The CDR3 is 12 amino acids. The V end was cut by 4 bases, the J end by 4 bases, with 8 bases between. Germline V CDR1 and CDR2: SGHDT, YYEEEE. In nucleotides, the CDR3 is TGTGCCAGCAGCCCCGGCTCCTATGGCTACACCTTC. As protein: CASSPGSYGYTF.

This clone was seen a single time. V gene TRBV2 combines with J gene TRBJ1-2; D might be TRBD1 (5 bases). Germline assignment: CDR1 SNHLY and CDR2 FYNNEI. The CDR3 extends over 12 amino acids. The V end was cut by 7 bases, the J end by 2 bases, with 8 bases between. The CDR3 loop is CASTEGNYGYTF. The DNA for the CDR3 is TGTGCCAGCACTGAGGGGAACTATGGCTACACCTTC.

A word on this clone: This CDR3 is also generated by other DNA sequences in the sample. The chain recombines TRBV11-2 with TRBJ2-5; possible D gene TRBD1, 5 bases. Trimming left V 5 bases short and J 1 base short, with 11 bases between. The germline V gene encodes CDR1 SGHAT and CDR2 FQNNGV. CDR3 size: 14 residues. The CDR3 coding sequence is TGTGCCAGCAGCATTGGGGCGCTCCAAGAGACCCAGTACTTC. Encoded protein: CASSIGALQETQYF.

CDR3 sequence reads: CASSIEAAQEQFF. The CDR3 DNA sequence: TGTGCCAGTAGTATAGAAGCCGCCCAGGAGCAGTTCTTC. The chain uses TRBV19 and TRBJ2-1; D uncertain. The CDR3 has 13 residues. The germline CDR1 and CDR2 sequences are LNHDA and SQIVND (reference sequence). The V and J ends lost 0 bases and 10 bases respectively, with 10 bases between them.

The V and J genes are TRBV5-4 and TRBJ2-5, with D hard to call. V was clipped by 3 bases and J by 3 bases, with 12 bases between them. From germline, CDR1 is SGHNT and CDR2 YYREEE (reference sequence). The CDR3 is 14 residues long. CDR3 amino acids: CASSSGEREETQYF. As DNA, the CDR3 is TGTGCCAGCAGCTCCGGAGAGAGAGAAGAGACCCAGTACTTC.

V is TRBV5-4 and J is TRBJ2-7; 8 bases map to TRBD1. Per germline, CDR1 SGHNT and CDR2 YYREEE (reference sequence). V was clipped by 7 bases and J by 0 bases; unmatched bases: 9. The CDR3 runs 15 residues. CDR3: CASSPDRALSYEQYF. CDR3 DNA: TGTGCCAGCTCTCCGGACAGGGCCCTCTCCTACGAGCAGTACTTC.

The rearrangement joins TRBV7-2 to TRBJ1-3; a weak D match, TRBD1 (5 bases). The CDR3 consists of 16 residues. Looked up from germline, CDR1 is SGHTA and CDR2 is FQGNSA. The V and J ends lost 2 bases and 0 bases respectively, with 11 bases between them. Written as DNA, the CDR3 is TGTGCCAGCAGCTTAAGGCAGGGAATCTCTGGAAACACCATATATTTT. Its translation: CASSLRQGISGNTIYF.

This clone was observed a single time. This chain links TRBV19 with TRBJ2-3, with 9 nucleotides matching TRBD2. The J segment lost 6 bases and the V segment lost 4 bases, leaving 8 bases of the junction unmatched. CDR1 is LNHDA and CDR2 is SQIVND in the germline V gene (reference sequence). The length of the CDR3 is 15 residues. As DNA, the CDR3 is TGTGCCAGTAGTACCCATAGCGGGAGATCGGATACGCAGTATTTT. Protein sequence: CASSTHSGRSDTQYF.

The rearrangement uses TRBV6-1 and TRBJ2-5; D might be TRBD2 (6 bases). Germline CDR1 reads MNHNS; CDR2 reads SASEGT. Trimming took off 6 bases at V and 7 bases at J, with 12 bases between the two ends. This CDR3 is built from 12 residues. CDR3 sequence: CASRGLTGTQYF. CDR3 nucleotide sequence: TGTGCCAGCAGGGGACTGACGGGGACCCAGTACTTC.

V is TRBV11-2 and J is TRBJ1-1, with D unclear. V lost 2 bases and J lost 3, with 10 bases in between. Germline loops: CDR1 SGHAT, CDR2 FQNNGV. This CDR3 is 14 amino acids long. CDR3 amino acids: CASSLRQGYTEAFF. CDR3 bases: TGTGCCAGCAGCTTAAGACAAGGCTACACTGAAGCTTTCTTT.

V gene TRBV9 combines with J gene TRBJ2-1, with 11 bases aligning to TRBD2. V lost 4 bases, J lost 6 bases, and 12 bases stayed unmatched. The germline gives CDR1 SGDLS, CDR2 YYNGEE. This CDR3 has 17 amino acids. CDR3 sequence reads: CASSLGAGLAAFNEQFF. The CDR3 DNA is TGTGCCAGCAGCTTAGGGGCGGGACTAGCGGCTTTCAATGAGCAGTTCTTC.

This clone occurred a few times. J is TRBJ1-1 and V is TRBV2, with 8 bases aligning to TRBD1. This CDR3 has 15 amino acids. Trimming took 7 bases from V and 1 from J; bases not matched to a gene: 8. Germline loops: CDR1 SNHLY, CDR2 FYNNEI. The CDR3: CASIPDRGTNTEAFF. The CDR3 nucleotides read TGTGCCAGCATCCCTGACAGGGGAACGAACACTGAAGCTTTCTTT.

CDR3 in amino acids: CASSGGGLEQFF. The CDR3 region has the DNA TGCGCCAGCTCCGGAGGGGGGCTTGAGCAGTTCTTC. The chain recombines TRBV5-1 with TRBJ2-1, with D perhaps matching TRBD1 or TRBD2 (6 bases each). V was pared by 7 bases and J by 9 bases, with 14 bases between. The CDR3 contains 12 residues. CDR1 and CDR2 (germline): SGHRS, YFSETQ. Drawing the rest from reference TRBV5-1 and TRBJ2-1, the complete variable domain is KAGVTQTPRYLIKTRGQQVTLSCSPISGHRSVSWYQQTPGQGLQFLFEYFSETQRNKGNFPGRFSGRQFSNSRSEMNVSTLELGDSALYLCASSGGGLEQFFGPGTRLTVL.

The CDR3 sequence is CASSPSRGHEQYF. The CDR3 nucleotides read TGTGCCAGCTCCCCATCTCGGGGCCACGAGCAGTACTTC. The rearrangement joins TRBV18 to TRBJ2-7; D could derive from TRBD1 or TRBD2 (5 bases each). The V and J ends lost 6 bases and 5 bases respectively, with 14 bases between them. The CDR3 totals 13 residues. Per the germline V gene, CDR1 is KGHSH and CDR2 is LQKENI.

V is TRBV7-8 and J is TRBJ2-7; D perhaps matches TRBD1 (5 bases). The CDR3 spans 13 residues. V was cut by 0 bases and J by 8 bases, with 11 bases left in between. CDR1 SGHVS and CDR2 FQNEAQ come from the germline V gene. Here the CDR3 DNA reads TGTGCCAGCAGCTTAGCAAGCCAGGGCAAGCAGTACTTC. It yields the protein CASSLASQGKQYF.

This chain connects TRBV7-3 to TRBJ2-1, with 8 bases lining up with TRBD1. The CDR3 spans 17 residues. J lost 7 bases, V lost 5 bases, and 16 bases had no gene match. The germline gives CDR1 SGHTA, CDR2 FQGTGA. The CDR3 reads CASSPAGGRGPWNEQFF. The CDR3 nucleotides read TGTGCCAGCAGCCCGGCTGGGGGCAGGGGGCCCTGGAATGAGCAGTTCTTC.

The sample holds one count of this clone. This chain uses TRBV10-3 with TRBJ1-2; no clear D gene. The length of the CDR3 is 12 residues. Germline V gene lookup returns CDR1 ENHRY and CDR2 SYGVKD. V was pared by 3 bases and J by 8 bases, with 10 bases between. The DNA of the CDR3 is TGTGCCATCAGTGATGGGCCCCGGGGCTACACCTTC. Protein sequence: CAISDGPRGYTF.

DNA for the CDR3: TGTGCCAGCATTGGGCGGCTAGCGGGAGCAGATACGCAGTATTTT. This encodes CASIGRLAGADTQYF. The chain employs TRBV6-6 and TRBJ2-3; 10 nucleotides align to TRBD2. Per germline, CDR1 MNHNY and CDR2 SVGAGI (reference sequence). The CDR3 covers 15 residues. J lost 4 bases, V lost 7 bases, and 8 bases had no gene match.

The CDR3 region has the DNA TGCGCCAGCAGCTTACAGGCCTACGAGCAGTACTTC. Amino acid sequence: CASSLQAYEQYF. The chain has TRBV5-1 and TRBJ2-7, with D tentatively TRBD1 (5 bases). The germline gives CDR1 SGHRS, CDR2 YFSETQ. The CDR3 is 12 amino acids. The V and J ends lost 2 bases and 2 bases respectively, with 5 bases between them.

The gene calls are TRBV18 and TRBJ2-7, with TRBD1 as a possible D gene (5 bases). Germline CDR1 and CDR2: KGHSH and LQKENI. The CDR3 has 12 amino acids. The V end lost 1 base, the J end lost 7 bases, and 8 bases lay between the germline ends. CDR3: CASSPQGWEQYF. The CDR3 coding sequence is TGTGCCAGCTCACCACAGGGGTGGGAGCAGTACTTC.

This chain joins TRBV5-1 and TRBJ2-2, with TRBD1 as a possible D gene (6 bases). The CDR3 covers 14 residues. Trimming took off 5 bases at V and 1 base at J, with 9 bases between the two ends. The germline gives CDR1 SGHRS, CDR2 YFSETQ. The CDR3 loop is CASSPQGNTGELFF. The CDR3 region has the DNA TGCGCCAGCAGTCCACAGGGGAACACCGGGGAGCTGTTTTTT.

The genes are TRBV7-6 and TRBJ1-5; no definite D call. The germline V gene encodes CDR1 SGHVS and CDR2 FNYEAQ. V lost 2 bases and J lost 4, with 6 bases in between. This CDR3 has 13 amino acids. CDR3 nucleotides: TGTGCCAGCAGCTTACAAGGAAATCAGCCCCAGCATTTT. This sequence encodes CASSLQGNQPQHF.

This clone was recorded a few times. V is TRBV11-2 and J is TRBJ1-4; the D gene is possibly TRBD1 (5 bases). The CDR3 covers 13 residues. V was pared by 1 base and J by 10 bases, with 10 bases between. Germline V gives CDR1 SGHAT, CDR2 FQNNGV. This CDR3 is CASSLGGMGKLFF. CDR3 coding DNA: TGTGCCAGCAGCTTAGGGGGCATGGGAAAACTGTTTTTT.

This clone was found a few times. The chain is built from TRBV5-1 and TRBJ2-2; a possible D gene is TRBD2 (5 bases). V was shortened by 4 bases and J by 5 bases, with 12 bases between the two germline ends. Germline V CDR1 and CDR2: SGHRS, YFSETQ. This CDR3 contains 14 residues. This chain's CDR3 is CASSAGLGTGELFF. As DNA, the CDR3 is TGCGCCAGCAGCGCGGGCCTTGGAACCGGGGAGCTGTTTTTT.

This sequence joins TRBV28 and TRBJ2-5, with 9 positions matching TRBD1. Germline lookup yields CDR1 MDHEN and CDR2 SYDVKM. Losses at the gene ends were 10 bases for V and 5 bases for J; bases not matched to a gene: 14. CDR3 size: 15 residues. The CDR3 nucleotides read TGTGCCACTTCTGGGGGACAGGGTGGGATGGAGACCCAGTACTTC. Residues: CATSGGQGGMETQYF.

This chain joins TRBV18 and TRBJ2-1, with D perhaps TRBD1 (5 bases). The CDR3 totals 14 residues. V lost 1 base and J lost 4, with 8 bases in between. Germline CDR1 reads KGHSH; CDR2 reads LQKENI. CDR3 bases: TGTGCCAGCTCACCACGAGACAGATACAATGAGCAGTTCTTC. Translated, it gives CASSPRDRYNEQFF.

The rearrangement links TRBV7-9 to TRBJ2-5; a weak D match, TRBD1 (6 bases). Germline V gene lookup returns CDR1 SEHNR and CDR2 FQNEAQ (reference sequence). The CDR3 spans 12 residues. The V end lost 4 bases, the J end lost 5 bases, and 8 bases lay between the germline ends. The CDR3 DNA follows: TGTGCCAGCAGCTGGGGGCAGGAGACCCAGTACTTC. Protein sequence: CASSWGQETQYF.